This T cell receptor beta chain was retrieved from a study of T-cell memory formation after mild COVID-19 (dated by TCRdb to the early 2020s). In the study overall: Most TCR sequence clusters were specific to one of the two donors. In two donors, T-cell clones that expanded and contracted after mild COVID-19 were tracked by sequencing TCRalpha and TCRbeta repertoires over time. Two young, previously healthy adult volunteers, one female and one male, were included in the cohort.

The listed sequencing device is Illumina NovaSeq 6000. Using 5'RACE with constant-segment primers, TCRalpha and TCRbeta cDNA libraries were constructed, with sample barcodes and unique molecular identifiers added in the process. RNA was extracted from every sample with Trizol reagent. Library amplification was performed in two PCR steps, and a second sample barcode and Illumina TruSeq adapters were introduced in the second step. Libraries were sequenced on an Illumina NovaSeq with 2 x 150 bp paired-end reads. Concerning the study's data processing: Demultiplexing of reads and collapsing into UMI-guided consensus sequences were performed with migec v1.2.7. Using mixcr v2.1.11, UMI consensuses were aligned to TRA and TRB V and J templates and then assembled into clonotypes. Expanded or contracted clonotypes were those called significant by both edgeR and NoisET, with noise models trained on biological replicates. For edgeR calls, the thresholds were a false discovery rate-adjusted p below 0.01 and a log2 fold-change of 1. As an exploratory analysis of dynamics, max-normalized trajectories of the 1000 most abundant clonotypes were examined with PCA combined with hierarchical clustering. The CD4 or CD8 phenotype of responding clones was assigned using the separately sequenced CD4+ and CD8+ repertoires. TCRdb trimmed the raw reads at Q25, called clones with MiXCR and kept productive beta chains. One record per CDR3 amino acid sequence lists the most common genes and DNA. The V and J calls here are based on TCRdb, not the publication. In all, the sample holds roughly 250,000 distinct CDR3 sequences, and less than 20% of those were seen once. The ten top clones hold about 4% of the sample.

For CDR1 and CDR2, the germline V gene (reference sequence) lists DFQATT and SNEGSKA. The CDR3 starts with the cysteine, ends with the phenylalanine, and has 14 residues. The read is trimmed to its CDR3 DNA, 42 bases read in frame from base 1. The junction shows trimming of 6 bases on V and 8 bases on J, plus 22 bases between the germline ends. Broader findings and caveats from the paper: Whether the second-wave clones peaking on day 37 were SARS-CoV-2 specific was not confirmed. Clones that contracted from day 15 to 85 showed balanced CD4/CD8 phenotypes, whereas a second wave of clones that expanded from day 15 to 37 leaned towards CD4+. The detection of some responding clones in pre-infection memory suggests that pre-existing cross-reactive memory T cells joined the SARS-CoV-2 response. Only a couple of mild cases were covered in the study, and larger cohorts including severe cases with pre-infection samples were considered necessary. Contracting CD4+ clones appeared mostly in the CM and EM memory subsets, whereas CD8+ clones were enriched in EMRA.

With respect to this clonotype: No antigen is known for it. No much larger clone exists at a distance of one base, and base qualities are not known.

Ficoll-Paque density gradient centrifugation was the method used to isolate PBMCs. This receptor chain uses TRBV20-1 and TRBJ1-2; the D region possibly corresponds to TRBD1 (5 bases align). This sequence originates from a young man who had mild COVID-19 (a few samples of this study predate the infection). The sample titles of this study are shuffled in the database, so cell type and time point are left out; the donor was told from shared clones. The sample was PBMCs or a T cell subset sorted from them (not recorded which). The DNA sequence reads TGCAGTGCAAAGCCCCCGGGACGGAATATGGGCTACACCTTC. The translation is CSAKPPGRNMGYTF.